This is a list of T cell receptor beta chains from one sample in a study of post-analysis software for immune sequencing data. TCRdb re-derived calls from the PCR reads in MiXCR, one entry per CDR3 protein. The table records about 620,000 distinct CDR3 sequences, around 44% of them present only once. Source material: blood. These receptors originate from a girl aged 5-17 years with multiple sclerosis. Each CDR3 is given with its conserved first and last residue. The order of the fields is clone size, D gene, CDR3 length, J gene, V gene, CDR3 DNA, CDR3 protein. The D gene is left open where the match is weak. Expanded clones get a size class; other rows say once, few or many, or leave the size out.

>few|.|15|TRBJ2-1|TRBV30
TGTGCCCGTTCCGGCCGGGACTTACCACGCAATGAGCAGTTCTTC
CARSGRDLPRNEQFF
>.|.|12|TRBJ1-2|TRBV29-1
TGCAGCGTTGAAACTGGGACGGATGGCTACACCTTC
CSVETGTDGYTF
>.|TRBD1|15|TRBJ2-5|TRBV7-2
TGTGCCAGCAGCCTGCAGGGGGCTAAGGGAGAGACCCAGTACTTC
CASSLQGAKGETQYF
>many|TRBD2|15|TRBJ2-1|TRBV11-2
TGTGCCAGCAGCTACCGGGAGGGCGGCCGCAATGAGCAGTTCTTC
CASSYREGGRNEQFF
>.|.|12|TRBJ2-1|TRBV12-3/TRBV12-4
TGTGCCAGCTCACCACTAGGGGATGAGCAGTTCTTC
CASSPLGDEQFF
>.|TRBD2|14|TRBJ2-5|TRBV12-3/TRBV12-4
TGTGCCAGCAGCCCCAGCGGGGGGATGAAGACCCAGTACTTC
CASSPSGGMKTQYF
>.|.|16|TRBJ2-2|TRBV6-6
TGTGCCAGCAGTTACTCGACCTCGGCTGACACCGGGGAGCTGTTTTTT
CASSYSTSADTGELFF
>few|.|12|TRBJ2-3|TRBV4-1
TGCGCCAGCAGCCAAGGAACGACAACGCAGTATTTT
CASSQGTTTQYF
>few|.|12|TRBJ2-1|TRBV12-3/TRBV12-4
TGTGCCAGCACCCCAGGACGCGATGAGCAGTTCTTC
CASTPGRDEQFF
>.|.|13|TRBJ1-2|TRBV3-1
TGTGCCAGCAGCCAAGAAGCATCAGGCGGCTACACCTTC
CASSQEASGGYTF
>few|.|12|TRBJ1-2|TRBV15
TGTGCCGCCGCCGAGCGAGGCTATGGCTACACCTTC
CAAAERGYGYTF
>.|TRBD1|11|TRBJ2-5|TRBV20-1
TGCAGTGATACAGGGGGTGAGACCCAGTACTTC
CSDTGGETQYF
>.|TRBD2|12|TRBJ2-1|TRBV24-1
TGTGCCACCAGTGTTGCGGGGGGTGAGCAGTTCTTC
CATSVAGGEQFF
>few|TRBD2|16|TRBJ2-5|TRBV6-5
TGTGCCAGCAGTTACTCCGGGACTAGCGTCGAAGAGACCCAGTACTTC
CASSYSGTSVEETQYF
>.|.|12|TRBJ1-2|TRBV18
TGTGCCAGCTCACCAGCGGGCCGGCGCTACACCTTC
CASSPAGRRYTF
>.|.|13|TRBJ1-5|TRBV7-2
TGTGCCAGCAGCTTAGCCTCATCTAGACCCCAGCATTTT
CASSLASSRPQHF
>.|.|17|TRBJ1-2|TRBV7-2
TGTGCCAGCAGGCACCTCCCGGAGGGGGGAGCTAACTATGGCTACACCTTC
CASRHLPEGGANYGYTF
>.|.|14|TRBJ1-2|TRBV18
TGTGCCAGCTCCGTCGGGCGGGAACGCTATGGCTACACCTTC
CASSVGRERYGYTF
>few|.|15|TRBJ2-1|TRBV27
TGTGCCAGCAGAGCTAGGGGACGAGTATACAATGAGCAGTTCTTC
CASRARGRVYNEQFF
>.|.|15|TRBJ2-3|TRBV10-1
TGCGCCAGCAGCCGACAGGCCGGACTCACAGATACGCAGTATTTT
CASSRQAGLTDTQYF
>few|.|13|TRBJ2-1|TRBV7-8
TGTGCCAGCAGCTTAGGGCTAGAATTTGAGCAGTTCTTC
CASSLGLEFEQFF
>few|.|13|TRBJ1-2|TRBV7-9
TGTGCCAGCACCCAACCTCGGGCCTATGGCTACACCTTC
CASTQPRAYGYTF
>few|TRBD2|18|TRBJ2-1|TRBV4-1
TGCGCCAGCAGCCAAGAGTCAGTGGGGCTAGCGGGTCCCAATGAGCAGTTCTTC
CASSQESVGLAGPNEQFF
>few|TRBD1|15|TRBJ2-3|TRBV10-3
TGTGCCATCAGTTCCGGGACAGGGATCGCAGATACGCAGTATTTT
CAISSGTGIADTQYF
>many|.|11|TRBJ2-7|TRBV28
TGTGCCAGCAGGCATACGGGTGAGCAGTACTTC
CASRHTGEQYF
>.|.|13|TRBJ2-2|TRBV24-1
TGTGCCACCTCCAACGCAGGGGCAGGGGAGCTGTTTTTT
CATSNAGAGELFF